These 23 T cell receptor beta chains came from one sample sequenced in a study of low-dose radiotherapy and immunotherapy resistance in tumors. The sample's time point: before trial treatment. TRAV and TRBV primers primed cDNA for both TCRalpha and TCRbeta. Amplification of TCRs used a constant-region primer and V-primer adapter for approximately 18 PCR cycles. From the reads, TCRdb called clonotypes with MiXCR, one entry per CDR3 protein. The data show tens of thousands of distinct CDR3 sequences, roughly 31% seen once. The source was PBMCs, collected before treatment. These receptors were taken from a female donor with ovarian cancer.

Note on this clonotype: A far bigger clonotype differs at one base, so this is likely a read error. J is TRBJ2-7 and V is TRBV6-6; 10 bases fit TRBD2. This CDR3 is built from 15 residues. J gave up 7 bases and V 3 bases, and 9 bases lay outside the gene matches. CDR1 and CDR2 (germline): MNHNY, SVGAGI (reference sequence). The CDR3 DNA is TGTGCCAGCAGTTATCTAGCGGGGGCAGACAATGAGCAGTACTTC. It translates to CASSYLAGADNEQYF.

Comment on this clonotype: Given a far larger clone just one base away, this is likely a sequencing read error. The chain employs TRBV12-3 or TRBV12-4 and TRBJ2-7, with a tentative D call TRBD2 (5 bases). The V end lost 3 bases, the J end lost 7 bases, and 13 bases lay between the germline ends. The CDR3 is 13 residues long. The chain's CDR3 is CASSFGSRNEQYF. In DNA form, the CDR3 reads TGTGCCAGCAGTTTTGGGAGTCGGAATGAGCAGTACTTC.

In this sample, this clonotype turned up many times. The rearrangement joins TRBV7-9 to TRBJ1-3; D may be TRBD1 (6 bases). V lost 5 bases, J lost 0 bases, and 14 bases lay in between. From germline, CDR1 is SEHNR and CDR2 FQNEAQ (reference sequence). The CDR3 spans 16 residues. In nucleotides, the CDR3 is TGTGCCAGCAGCCCGTCACAGGGATACTCTGGAAACACCATATATTTT. Its protein is CASSPSQGYSGNTIYF.

This clonotype is medium-sized within its sample. V usage is TRBV5-1 and J usage is TRBJ1-6; TRBD1 might be the D (6 bases). V shed 0 bases and J shed 11 bases, with 15 bases lying between them. The V gene's germline CDR1 is SGHRS and CDR2 YFSETQ. The CDR3 is 15 residues long. The DNA for the CDR3 is TGCGCCAGCAGCTTGGCCGGGGGCGTGGAGACACCCCTCCACTTT. Amino acid sequence: CASSLAGGVETPLHF.

This clonotype was counted once. J is TRBJ2-3 and V is TRBV3-1; 7 bases align to TRBD2. The CDR3 runs 15 residues. Germline values: CDR1 LGHDT, CDR2 YNNKEL (reference sequence). With V trimmed by 4 bases and J by 0 bases, 4 bases remained unmatched. This chain's CDR3 is CASSLAAGSTDTQYF. The CDR3 bases are TGTGCCAGCAGCCTAGCAGCGGGGAGCACAGATACGCAGTATTTT.

This clonotype was seen at least ten times. The V and J genes are TRBV11-2 and TRBJ2-1, with D hard to call. V was cut by 1 base and J by 5 bases, with 15 bases left in between. The CDR3 loop spans 16 amino acids. Germline lookup yields CDR1 SGHAT and CDR2 FQNNGV. CDR3 coding DNA: TGTGCCAGCAGCTTAGTGCTTAGCTTATATAACAATGAGCAGTTCTTC. It is translated as CASSLVLSLYNNEQFF.

This clonotype was detected ten times or more. The chain combines TRBV3-1 with TRBJ2-1; 13 bases fit TRBD2. The V gene's germline CDR1 is LGHDT and CDR2 YNNKEL (reference sequence). The CDR3 sequence is 18 residues long. The V gene end was trimmed by 2 bases and the J gene end by 10 bases; junction bases not matched to a gene: 14. CDR3 nucleotide sequence: TGTGCCAGCAGCCAAATGAAGCTTACTAGCGGGGGGGCCGTGGAGCAGTTCTTC. Protein product: CASSQMKLTSGGAVEQFF.

This clonotype was found a few times. This sequence joins TRBV28 and TRBJ2-5, with a possible D match to TRBD2 (6 bases). Trimming shortened V by 6 bases and J by 2 bases, and 19 bases separated the two germline ends. The germline gives CDR1 MDHEN, CDR2 SYDVKM. The CDR3 totals 16 residues. CDR3 nucleotide sequence: TGTGCCAGCAGCTCAACCGCTCTAGCGCTACAAGAGACCCAGTACTTC. This encodes CASSSTALALQETQYF. The whole variable domain, remainder taken from reference TRBV28 and TRBJ2-5, is DVKVTQSSRYLVKRTGEKVFLECVQDMDHENMFWYRQDPGLGLRLIYFSYDVKMKEKGDIPEGYSVSREKKERFSLILESASTNQTSMYLCASSSTALALQETQYFGPGTRLLVL.

This chain joins TRBV6-6 and TRBJ2-3, with D perhaps given as TRBD1 or TRBD2 (7 bases each). Trimming left V 5 bases short and J 2 bases short, with 32 bases between. The length of the CDR3 is 21 residues. CDR1 MNHNY and CDR2 SVGAGI come from the germline V gene (reference sequence). As DNA, the CDR3 is TGTGCCAGCAGTGAAAGCAGGGCAGGGGGGGGGCCCTCTATTCTCACAGATACGCAGTATTTT. Translation: CASSESRAGGGPSILTDTQYF.

The chain carries TRBV14 and TRBJ2-7, with D hard to call. CDR1 is SGHDN, CDR2 FVKESK, per germline. The CDR3 is 13 residues long. Trimming pared 1 base from V and 6 bases from J, leaving 10 bases between. The CDR3 DNA reads as TGTGCCAGCAGCCAAGCTATCGTCGCCGAGCAGTACTTC. This sequence encodes CASSQAIVAEQYF.

This clonotype was observed many times. The chain recombines TRBV12-3 or TRBV12-4 with TRBJ2-3; no clear D. CDR3 size: 13 residues. Trimming shortened V by 6 bases and J by 7 bases, and 14 bases separated the two germline ends. The CDR3 bases are TGTGCCAGCAGCCAGAACAGATGGCATACGCAGTATTTT. Translating it yields CASSQNRWHTQYF.

V usage is TRBV5-1 and J usage is TRBJ1-2, with D possibly TRBD1 on 5 matching bases. Germline V lookup: CDR1 SGHRS, CDR2 YFSETQ. This CDR3 is 15 amino acids long. The germline V and J ends were trimmed by 7 bases and 4 bases, with 20 bases remaining between them. The CDR3 sequence is CASAQIVGDAYGYTF. The CDR3 nucleotides read TGCGCCAGCGCCCAAATTGTAGGGGATGCCTATGGCTACACCTTC.

The chain joins TRBV3-1 to TRBJ2-3; D gene ambiguous. Germline V gene sequence: CDR1 LGHDT, CDR2 YNNKEL (reference sequence). CDR3 size: 16 residues. V lost 0 bases and J lost 1, with 11 bases in between. The CDR3 sequence: CASSQDQGVGTDTQYF. The CDR3 nucleotides read TGTGCCAGCAGCCAAGATCAAGGAGTGGGCACAGATACGCAGTATTTT.

This clonotype has ten or more counts. The rearrangement links TRBV10-2 to TRBJ1-1; 8 nucleotides match TRBD1. J was trimmed by 2 bases and V by 7 bases; bases with no gene match: 3. CDR3 length: 13 residues. Germline V CDR1 and CDR2: WSHSY, SAAADI. CDR3 DNA: TGCGCCAGCAAAGACAGGGGAAACACTGAAGCTTTCTTT. Its protein is CASKDRGNTEAFF.

Comment on this clonotype: This is likely an artifact of a read error, given a far larger clone one base away. The V and J genes are TRBV4-1 and TRBJ2-1; D not resolved. Trimming took 0 bases from V and 10 from J, leaving 16 bases between them. This CDR3 is 15 amino acids long. CDR1 MGHRA and CDR2 YSYEKL come from the germline V gene. CDR3 loop: CASSQDDLRHYEQFF. In DNA form, the CDR3 reads TGCGCCAGCAGCCAAGATGATCTACGCCACTACGAGCAGTTCTTC.

Regarding this clonotype: This likely traces to a read error, being one base from a far larger clone. The gene calls are TRBV6-5 and TRBJ2-7; 7 bases match TRBD1. The germline gives CDR1 MNHEY, CDR2 SVGAGI. The CDR3 sequence is 14 residues long. Written as DNA, the CDR3 is TGTGCCAGCAGGTTGGAACAGGGGTCCTGCGAGCAGTACTTC. Its protein is CASRLEQGSCEQYF.

The rearrangement joins TRBV28 to TRBJ1-3; D remains unclear. V lost 8 bases to trimming and J lost 2 bases, with 19 bases between them. This CDR3 is 16 amino acids long. The germline gives CDR1 MDHEN, CDR2 SYDVKM. The DNA for the CDR3 is TGTGCCAGCCTCAACCCGGGCACCCCAACTGGAAACACCATATATTTT. Protein product: CASLNPGTPTGNTIYF.

The chain uses TRBV5-5 and TRBJ2-5; D is perhaps TRBD1 or TRBD2 (5 bases each). The ends were cut back, 1 base at V and 5 bases at J, with 18 bases in the middle. CDR1 and CDR2 (germline): SGHKS, YYEKEE (reference sequence). The length of the CDR3 is 16 residues. The DNA for the CDR3 is TGTGCCAGCAGCTTGAAGTTGGGACCAGGGAAGGAGACCCAGTACTTC. This translates into CASSLKLGPGKETQYF.

This clonotype is medium-sized (0.01 to 0.1%) within its sample. V and J are TRBV6-8 and TRBJ2-1; TRBD2 aligns across 7 bases. There are 15 residues in the CDR3. With V trimmed by 11 bases and J by 2 bases, 12 bases remained unmatched. The germline CDR1 and CDR2 sequences are MNHGY and SAAAGT. The chain's CDR3 is CACKRDLGTYNEQFF. DNA for the CDR3: TGTGCCTGTAAGCGGGACCTTGGGACCTACAATGAGCAGTTCTTC.

This clonotype was counted ten times or more. V gene TRBV5-1 combines with J gene TRBJ2-7, with D unclear. The length of the CDR3 is 14 residues. CDR1 and CDR2 from the germline V gene are SGHRS and YFSETQ. Trimming removed 4 bases at V and 1 base at J, with 12 bases between. CDR3 region: CASSADAYSYEQYF. CDR3 DNA sequence: TGCGCCAGCAGCGCGGACGCCTATTCCTACGAGCAGTACTTC. Using reference TRBV5-1 and TRBJ2-7 for the parts outside the CDR3, the full variable domain is KAGVTQTPRYLIKTRGQQVTLSCSPISGHRSVSWYQQTPGQGLQFLFEYFSETQRNKGNFPGRFSGRQFSNSRSEMNVSTLELGDSALYLCASSADAYSYEQYFGPGTRLTVT.

With respect to this clonotype: A read error is the likely source, as a far larger clone sits one nucleotide away. V gene TRBV6-2 or TRBV6-3 combines with J gene TRBJ2-7; 8 nucleotides align to TRBD2. The CDR3 covers 15 residues. CDR1 MNHEY and CDR2 SVGEGT come from the germline V gene. Losses at the gene ends were 5 bases for V and 7 bases for J; bases not matched to a gene: 13. CDR3 sequence: CASSGTGTSGIEQYF. The CDR3 DNA follows: TGTGCCAGCAGTGGAACCGGGACTAGTGGGATTGAGCAGTACTTC.

This clonotype was observed at least ten times. The V call is TRBV10-2, the J call TRBJ1-1; D remains ambiguous. The CDR3 contains 13 residues. V was cut by 6 bases and J by 2 bases, with 10 bases left in between. Germline loops: CDR1 WSHSY, CDR2 SAAADI. CDR3 nucleotide sequence: TGCGCCAGCAGAGATGCCCCTAACACTGAAGCTTTCTTT. It translates to CASRDAPNTEAFF.

Ten or more counts support this clonotype. CDR3 residues: CAISESQGNEKLFF. DNA for the CDR3: TGTGCCATCAGTGAGTCGCAGGGGAACGAAAAACTGTTTTTT. This rearrangement joins TRBV10-3 to TRBJ1-4; D might be TRBD1 (6 bases). CDR3 length: 14 amino acids. Germline V gives CDR1 ENHRY, CDR2 SYGVKD. Trimming removed 0 bases at V and 8 bases at J, with 10 bases between.